The 23 T cell receptor beta chains below were found in one sample sequenced in a study of cytomegalovirus exposure and HLA in healthy donors (dated by TCRdb to about 2017). The library was made by the immunoSEQ multiplex PCR assay. A mixture of 60 forward primers for TCR Vbeta segments and 13 reverse primers for TCR Jbeta segments was used in the multiplex PCR. TCRdb's version of the immuneACCESS table is confined to in-frame rearrangements and falls short of the full clone set. An unresolved V gene accounts for under half of the shortfall where checked; the remainder is of unknown origin. The sample data list about 110,000 clones, and about 78% of these were observed just once. The ten top clones hold about 5.4% of the sample. Sequencing input: PBMCs. These receptor sequences come from a woman aged 25 to 39 in good health and CMV-seropositive.

This clone was seen only a few times. This rearrangement joins TRBV6-1 to TRBJ1-1; weak D call: TRBD1 (6 bases). This CDR3 has 14 residues. The germline gives CDR1 MNHNS, CDR2 SASEGT. With 5 bases removed from V and 2 bases from J, the gap between germline ends came to 12 bases. CDR3 loop: CASSTRQVNTEAFF. The DNA of the CDR3 is TGTGCCAGCAGTACACGACAGGTTAACACTGAAGCTTTCTTT.

The V call is TRBV2, the J call TRBJ2-7, with D possibly being TRBD1 (5 bases). The CDR3 totals 14 residues. The V gene's germline CDR1 is SNHLY and CDR2 FYNNEI. Deletions cut 6 bases from V and 0 bases from J, with 12 bases between. CDR3 sequence: CASRQQVASYEQYF. CDR3 coding DNA: TGTGCCAGCAGGCAACAGGTAGCCTCCTACGAGCAGTACTTC. Complete variable domain (other parts from reference TRBV2 and TRBJ2-7): EPEVTQTPSHQVTQMGQEVILRCVPISNHLYFYWYRQILGQKVEFLVSFYNNEISEKSEIFDDQFSVERPDGSNFTLKIRSTKLEDSAMYFCASRQQVASYEQYFGPGTRLTVT.

This clone is a singleton in its sample. The junction does not match germline at one end; this may be a read error. The chain couples TRBV7-7 to TRBJ2-1; D unclear. Germline V gene sequence: CDR1 SSHAT, CDR2 FNYEAQ (reference sequence). There are 15 residues in the CDR3. CDR3 in amino acids: CASSLDRTRYNEQFF. CDR3 nucleotides: TGTGCTAGCAGCTTAGACCGAACGAGATACAATGAGCAGTTCTTC.

This chain joins TRBV29-1 and TRBJ2-3; D is perhaps TRBD1 (6 bases). CDR3 length: 13 amino acids. The V and J ends lost 7 bases and 2 bases respectively, with 13 bases between them. Germline V gene sequence: CDR1 SQVTM, CDR2 ANQGSEA. The CDR3 is CSAGALLTDTQYF. DNA for the CDR3: TGCAGCGCAGGGGCTTTACTCACAGATACGCAGTATTTT.

In this sample, this clone turned up once. The rearrangement joins TRBV18 to TRBJ2-7, with 9 bases aligning to TRBD1. The V and J ends lost 3 bases and 2 bases, in that order; junction bases with no gene match: 2. The CDR3 spans 14 residues. Germline V gene lookup returns CDR1 KGHSH and CDR2 LQKENI. In nucleotides, the CDR3 is TGTGCCAGCTCACCCCGGGACAGGGCCTACGAGCAGTACTTC. It is translated as CASSPRDRAYEQYF. Together with reference TRBV18 and TRBJ2-7, the CDR3 gives the full variable domain: NAGVMQNPRHLVRRRGQEARLRCSPMKGHSHVYWYRQLPEEGLKFMVYLQKENIIDESGMPKERFSAEFPKEGPSILRIQQVVRGDSAAYFCASSPRDRAYEQYFGPGTRLTVT.

In nucleotides, the CDR3 is TGCGCCAGCAGCCACCCCCGGGGGACGGCCTGGGGCTACGAGCAGTACTTC. As protein: CASSHPRGTAWGYEQYF. The chain combines TRBV4-1 with TRBJ2-7; a weak D match, TRBD2 (6 bases). Trimming stripped 3 bases from V and 3 bases from J, with 21 bases between. Germline CDR1 and CDR2: MGHRA and YSYEKL. The CDR3 has 17 amino acids.

The chain recombines TRBV9 with TRBJ2-5; tentative D call: TRBD1 (6 bases). CDR1 is SGDLS, CDR2 YYNGEE, per germline. The CDR3 totals 13 residues. The V end lost 3 bases, the J end lost 5 bases, and 11 bases lay between the germline ends. The CDR3 loop reads CASSGDIMETQYF. In nucleotides, the CDR3 is TGTGCCAGCAGCGGGGACATAATGGAGACCCAGTACTTC.

The chain carries TRBV5-1 and TRBJ2-2; 9 bases fit TRBD2. Trimming cost V 2 bases and J 7 bases; bases outside gene matches: 12. The CDR3 is 17 amino acids. Germline loops: CDR1 SGHRS, CDR2 YFSETQ. CDR3 protein: CASSLSPAGGPGGELFF. The CDR3 DNA sequence: TGCGCCAGCAGCTTATCTCCGGCGGGGGGGCCTGGCGGGGAGCTGTTTTTT.

V is TRBV19 and J is TRBJ2-7, with 7 bases lining up with TRBD1. The CDR3 spans 15 residues. Germline V gene data show CDR1 as LNHDA and CDR2 as SQIVND (reference sequence). With V trimmed by 6 bases and J by 0 bases, 8 bases remained unmatched. CDR3 amino acids: CASRLTGTASYEQYF. The CDR3 bases are TGTGCCAGTAGATTGACCGGGACAGCCTCCTACGAGCAGTACTTC.

The chain uses TRBV25-1 and TRBJ1-2; D is possibly TRBD1 (5 bases). Germline lookup yields CDR1 MGHDK and CDR2 SYGVNS. The CDR3 loop spans 14 amino acids. The V end lost 4 bases, the J end lost 8 bases, and 17 bases lay between the germline ends. The CDR3 region is CASSVGGGLVGYTF. The CDR3 DNA reads as TGTGCCAGCAGTGTGGGCGGGGGTCTGGTAGGCTACACCTTC.

The chain employs TRBV25-1 and TRBJ1-6, with TRBD1 matching 10 bases. Germline V gene sequence: CDR1 MGHDK, CDR2 SYGVNS. The CDR3 is made up of 14 amino acids. Trimming cost V 5 bases and J 10 bases; bases outside gene matches: 5. In DNA form, the CDR3 reads TGTGCCAGCAGTAATCCGGGACAGGGGTCACCCCTCCACTTT. Translating gives CASSNPGQGSPLHF.

The gene calls are TRBV5-6 and TRBJ2-5; 7 bases fit TRBD2. This CDR3 has 16 amino acids. Per germline, CDR1 SGHDT and CDR2 YYEEEE. V shed 2 bases, J shed 5 bases, and the junction held 12 bases outside the gene matches. The chain's CDR3 is CASSFLGSGTRETQYF. The CDR3 nucleotides read TGTGCCAGCAGCTTCTTGGGGAGCGGGACTCGTGAGACCCAGTACTTC.

This chain connects TRBV2 to TRBJ1-5; no clear D gene. Per the germline V gene, CDR1 is SNHLY and CDR2 is FYNNEI. Trimming cost V 6 bases and J 0 bases, with 12 bases left between them. The CDR3 totals 15 residues. The CDR3 spells CASSGVGNSNQPQHF. The CDR3 DNA is TGTGCCAGCAGCGGGGTTGGAAATAGCAATCAGCCCCAGCATTTT.

This chain uses TRBV6-6 with TRBJ2-2; D not resolved. This CDR3 comprises 16 residues. V lost 2 bases, J lost 7 bases, and 17 bases lay in between. Germline loops: CDR1 MNHNY, CDR2 SVGAGI (reference sequence). The DNA for the CDR3 is TGTGCCAGCAGTTACCTGGGCCCTGAGAGTGGCGGGGAGCTGTTTTTT. It translates to CASSYLGPESGGELFF.

The rearrangement links TRBV7-2 to TRBJ1-4; a possible D gene is TRBD1 (6 bases). CDR3 length equals 15 residues. V was pared by 5 bases and J by 0 bases, with 10 bases between. Germline loops: CDR1 SGHTA, CDR2 FQGNSA. As DNA, the CDR3 is TGTGCCAGCAGCATGGACAGCGCAACTAATGAAAAACTGTTTTTT. This translates into CASSMDSATNEKLFF.

The V and J genes are TRBV4-1 and TRBJ2-1, with D uncertain. The CDR3 runs to 14 residues. Germline-derived CDR1 and CDR2 are MGHRA and YSYEKL. V was trimmed by 3 bases and J by 9 bases, leaving 15 bases between them. CDR3 in DNA: TGCGCCAGCAGCCAGCATTATACGACTGGTGAGCAGTTCTTC. Its translation is CASSQHYTTGEQFF.

The chain links TRBV6-5 to TRBJ2-3; 8 nucleotides agree with TRBD2. Germline trimming cut 6 bases from V and 4 bases from J; bases unmatched to any gene: 3. There are 13 residues in the CDR3. Germline V CDR1 and CDR2: MNHEY, SVGAGI. The CDR3, as DNA: TGTGCCAGCAGCCGGACTAGCTCAGATACGCAGTATTTT. This sequence encodes CASSRTSSDTQYF.

This clone was seen only once. The chain is built from TRBV9 and TRBJ2-7; D is perhaps TRBD2 (5 bases). This CDR3 has 15 residues. Deletions cut 0 bases from V and 2 bases from J, with 12 bases between. The germline CDR1 and CDR2 sequences are SGDLS and YYNGEE. CDR3 region: CASSVDGLNTYEQYF. DNA of the CDR3: TGTGCCAGCAGCGTAGATGGACTCAACACCTACGAGCAGTACTTC.

A word on this clone: Other DNA sequences of this sample code for an identical CDR3. The chain is built from TRBV7-8 and TRBJ1-2; TRBD1 matches at 8 bases. J gave up 4 bases and V 1 base, and 2 bases lay outside the gene matches. There are 14 residues in the CDR3. Germline V gene sequence: CDR1 SGHVS, CDR2 FQNEAQ. CDR3 DNA sequence: TGTGCCAGCAGCTTAGTGGACAGGGCCTATGGCTACACCTTC. This translates into CASSLVDRAYGYTF.

The sample holds a few counts of this clone. The chain joins TRBV2 to TRBJ2-3, with 10 bases matching TRBD2. The CDR3 contains 18 residues. V was pared by 2 bases and J by 0 bases, with 8 bases of the junction left unmatched. Germline assignment: CDR1 SNHLY and CDR2 FYNNEI. The chain's CDR3 is CASSEFILAGVSTDTQYF. For the CDR3, the DNA is TGTGCCAGCAGTGAATTCATCCTAGCGGGAGTTAGCACAGATACGCAGTATTTT.

The V gene is TRBV6-6, the J gene TRBJ2-1; TRBD1 matches 11 bases. The CDR3 consists of 14 residues. V was clipped by 5 bases and J by 3 bases; unmatched bases: 0. Germline-derived CDR1 and CDR2 are MNHNY and SVGAGI (reference sequence). The DNA for the CDR3 is TGTGCCAGCAGTGGGACAGGGGGCTACAATGAGCAGTTCTTC. Translation: CASSGTGGYNEQFF.

The CDR3 DNA reads TGTGCCAGCAGCAATGTATACAGGAGCTCCTATAATTCACCCCTCCACTTT. Its translation: CASSNVYRSSYNSPLHF. This chain uses TRBV5-6 with TRBJ1-6; TRBD1 is a possible D gene (5 bases). CDR3 length equals 17 residues. Looked up from germline, CDR1 is SGHDT and CDR2 is YYEEEE. V shed 4 bases and J shed 0 bases, with 14 bases lying between them.

This CDR3 is CASSFLSSYEQYF. In nucleotides, the CDR3 is TGTGCCAGCTCGTTCCTATCGAGCTACGAGCAGTACTTC. The V gene is TRBV27, the J gene TRBJ2-7; D gene uncertain. CDR1 MNHEY and CDR2 SMNVEV come from the germline V gene (reference sequence). The CDR3 runs to 13 residues. V was clipped by 8 bases and J by 3 bases, with 14 bases between them.